Listed here is a single TCR beta chain. Its matching antigen is unknown. This specimen comes from a study of radiotherapy plus CTLA-4 blockade in lung cancer. TCRdb's copy holds only in-frame clones and misses some; the assay was immunoSEQ multiplex PCR. The data hold roughly 90,000 clones, with about 86% observed a single time. Whole-study results and caveats: Expansion in blood of tumor-derived TCR clones was seen after radiotherapy plus ipilimumab.

CDR3 length: 13 amino acids. Between the trimmed V and J ends, which lost 4 bases and 4 bases, there was a span of 11 bases. The germline V gene has CDR1 SGHRS and CDR2 YFSETQ. Receiving focal radiation plus CTLA-4 blockade with ipilimumab were patients who had chemo-refractory metastatic non-small-cell lung cancer. The chain links TRBV5-1 to TRBJ1-2, with D possibly being TRBD1 (6 bases). The sequenced sample was peripheral blood, obtained from a patient treated with radiotherapy plus ipilimumab. The receptor was isolated from a human donor with non-small cell lung cancer that progressed on radiotherapy plus ipilimumab. The CDR3 sequence is CASSEGGGYGYTF. The CDR3 DNA reads TGCGCCAGCAGCGAGGGAGGGGGCTATGGCTACACCTTC.